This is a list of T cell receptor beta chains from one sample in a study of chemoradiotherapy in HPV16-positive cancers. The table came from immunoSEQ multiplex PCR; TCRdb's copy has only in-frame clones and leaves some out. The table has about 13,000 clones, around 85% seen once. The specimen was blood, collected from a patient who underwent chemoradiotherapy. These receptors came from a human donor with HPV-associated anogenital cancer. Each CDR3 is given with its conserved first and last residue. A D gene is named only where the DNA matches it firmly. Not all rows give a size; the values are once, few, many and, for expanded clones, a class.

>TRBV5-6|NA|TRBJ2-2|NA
TGTGCCAGCAGCTTGCGTATAGGAGGCACCGGGGAGCTGTTTTTT
CASSLRIGGTGELFF
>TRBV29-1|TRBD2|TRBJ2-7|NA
TGCAGCGTGTCCCCTAGCGGGGGCCTCTCCTACGAGCAGTACTTC
CSVSPSGGLSYEQYF
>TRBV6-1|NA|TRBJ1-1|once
TGTGCCAGCAGCCCCACAGGGATGATAGCTGAAGCTTTCTTT
CASSPTGMIAEAFF
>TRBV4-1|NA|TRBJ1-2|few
TGCGCCAGCAGCGAGAACAGTAACTATGGCTACACCTTC
CASSENSNYGYTF
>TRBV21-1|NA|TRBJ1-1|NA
TGTGCCAGCAGCATCGACAGCAATCGGACTGAAGCTTTCTTT
CASSIDSNRTEAFF
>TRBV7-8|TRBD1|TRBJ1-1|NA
TGTGCCAGCAGCTTATCGGACAGGGGTCGAAGTACTGAAGCTTTCTTT
CASSLSDRGRSTEAFF
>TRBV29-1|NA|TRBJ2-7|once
TGCAGCGCTACAGGGTCCCACGAGCAGTACTTC
CSATGSHEQYF
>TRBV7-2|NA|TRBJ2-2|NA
TGTGCCAGCAGCACTCAAGGCGGGACAGAGAACACCGGGGAGCTGTTTTTT
CASSTQGGTENTGELFF
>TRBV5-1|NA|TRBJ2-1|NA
TGCGCCAGCAGCTATGAGGGGCCACGGGGAAATGAGCAGTTCTTC
CASSYEGPRGNEQFF
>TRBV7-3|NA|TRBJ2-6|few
TGTGCCAGCAGAGCAAGTAGCTCTGGGGCCAACGTCCTGACTTTC
CASRASSSGANVLTF
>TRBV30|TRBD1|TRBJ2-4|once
TGTGCCTGGGGGGGGACAGGAGAAAACATTCAGTACTTC
CAWGGTGENIQYF
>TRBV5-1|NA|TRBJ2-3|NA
TGCGCCAGCAGCTTACAGGGCACAGATACGCAGTATTTT
CASSLQGTDTQYF
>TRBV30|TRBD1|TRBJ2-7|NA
TGTGCCTGGAGTAAAGCCGGGACAGGGATATCCTACGAGCAGTACTTC
CAWSKAGTGISYEQYF
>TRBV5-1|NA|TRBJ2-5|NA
TGCGCCAGCAAACTAGGACAGCCGATCCAAGAGACCCAGTACTTC
CASKLGQPIQETQYF
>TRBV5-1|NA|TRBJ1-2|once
TGCGCCAGCAGAAGCCGGACAGACACTAACTATGGCTACACCTTC
CASRSRTDTNYGYTF
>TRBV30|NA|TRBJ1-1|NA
TGTGCCTGGAGTGGACTAAGGGGGGGAACCGCTTTCTTT
CAWSGLRGGTAFF
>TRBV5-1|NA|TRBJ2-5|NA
TGCGCCAGCAGCTTCACCCCCGGGGTAGGGGAGACCCAGTACTTC
CASSFTPGVGETQYF
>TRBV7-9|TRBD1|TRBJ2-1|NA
TGTGCCAGCAGCTTGACCGGGACAGGAAACTATGAGCAGTTCTTC
CASSLTGTGNYEQFF
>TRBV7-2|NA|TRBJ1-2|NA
TGTGCCAGCAGCGAGGGGGGCTTTAGGAACTATGGCTACACCTTC
CASSEGGFRNYGYTF
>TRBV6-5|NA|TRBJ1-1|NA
TGTGCCAGCAGTTACCCGGGGGCCGGCACTGAAGCTTTCTTT
CASSYPGAGTEAFF
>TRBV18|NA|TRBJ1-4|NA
TGTGCCAGCTCACGGGGCCCCTTAGCAACTAATGAAAAACTGTTTTTT
CASSRGPLATNEKLFF
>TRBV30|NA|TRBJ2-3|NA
TGTGCCTGGAGTGGAGAGATCCTAGGCACAGATACGCAGTATTTT
CAWSGEILGTDTQYF
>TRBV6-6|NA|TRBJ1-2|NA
TGTGCCAGCAGTCGGTTGGGGTATGGCTACACCTTC
CASSRLGYGYTF
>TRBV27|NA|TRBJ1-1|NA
TGTGCCAGCAGTTTAATGGTTGGGACGGGGAACACTGAAGCTTTCTTT
CASSLMVGTGNTEAFF